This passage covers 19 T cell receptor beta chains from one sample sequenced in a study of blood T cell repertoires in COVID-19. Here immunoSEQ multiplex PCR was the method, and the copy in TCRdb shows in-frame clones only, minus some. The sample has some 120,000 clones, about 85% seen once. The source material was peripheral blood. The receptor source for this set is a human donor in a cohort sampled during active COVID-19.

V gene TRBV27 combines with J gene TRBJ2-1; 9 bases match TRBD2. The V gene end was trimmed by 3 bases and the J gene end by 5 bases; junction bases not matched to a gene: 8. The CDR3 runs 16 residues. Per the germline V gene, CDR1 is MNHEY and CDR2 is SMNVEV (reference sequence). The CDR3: CASSFYGTSHNNEQFF. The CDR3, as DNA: TGTGCCAGCAGTTTCTACGGGACTAGCCATAACAATGAGCAGTTCTTC.

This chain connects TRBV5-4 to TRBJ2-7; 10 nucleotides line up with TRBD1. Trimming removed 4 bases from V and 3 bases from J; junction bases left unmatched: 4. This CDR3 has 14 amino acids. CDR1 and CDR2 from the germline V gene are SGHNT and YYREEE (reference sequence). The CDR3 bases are TGTGCCAGCAGCGCGGACAGGGGGGACTACGAGCAGTACTTC. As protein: CASSADRGDYEQYF.

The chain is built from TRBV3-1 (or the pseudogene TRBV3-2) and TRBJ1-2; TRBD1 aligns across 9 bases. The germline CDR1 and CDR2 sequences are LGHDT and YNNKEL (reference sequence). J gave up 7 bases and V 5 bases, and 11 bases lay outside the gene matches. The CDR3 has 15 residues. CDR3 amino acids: CASSLGQGGVIGYTF. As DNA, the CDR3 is TGTGCCAGCAGCTTGGGACAGGGAGGCGTTATTGGCTACACCTTC.

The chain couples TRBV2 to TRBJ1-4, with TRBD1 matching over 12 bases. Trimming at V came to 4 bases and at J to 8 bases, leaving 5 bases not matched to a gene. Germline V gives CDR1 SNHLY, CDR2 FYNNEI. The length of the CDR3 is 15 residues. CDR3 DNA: TGTGCCAGCAGTGGGGACAGGGGGCCCAGCGAAAAACTGTTTTTT. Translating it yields CASSGDRGPSEKLFF.

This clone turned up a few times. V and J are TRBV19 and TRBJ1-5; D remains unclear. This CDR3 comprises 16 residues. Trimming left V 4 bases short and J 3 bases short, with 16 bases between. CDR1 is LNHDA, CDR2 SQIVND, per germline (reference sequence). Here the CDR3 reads CASSTQVVSSNQPQHF. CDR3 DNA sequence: TGTGCCAGTAGTACCCAGGTTGTGTCCTCCAATCAGCCCCAGCATTTT.

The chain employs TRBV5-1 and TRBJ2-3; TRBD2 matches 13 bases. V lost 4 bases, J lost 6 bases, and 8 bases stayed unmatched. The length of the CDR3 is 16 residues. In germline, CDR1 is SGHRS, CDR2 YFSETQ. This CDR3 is CASSPELAGGPDTQYF. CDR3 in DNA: TGCGCCAGCAGCCCAGAACTAGCGGGGGGGCCGGATACGCAGTATTTT.

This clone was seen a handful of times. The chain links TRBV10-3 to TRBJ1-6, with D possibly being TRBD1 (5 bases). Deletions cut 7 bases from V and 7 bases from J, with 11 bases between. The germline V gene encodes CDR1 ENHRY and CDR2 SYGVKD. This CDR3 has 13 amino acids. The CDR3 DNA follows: TGTGCCATCACGCGGGGCAACAATTCACCCCTCCACTTT. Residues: CAITRGNNSPLHF.

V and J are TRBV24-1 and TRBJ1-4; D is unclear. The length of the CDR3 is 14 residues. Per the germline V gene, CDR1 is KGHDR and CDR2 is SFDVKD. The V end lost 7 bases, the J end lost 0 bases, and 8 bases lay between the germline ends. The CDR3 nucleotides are TGTGCCACCAGGCCAGGTGCAACTAATGAAAAACTGTTTTTT. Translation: CATRPGATNEKLFF.

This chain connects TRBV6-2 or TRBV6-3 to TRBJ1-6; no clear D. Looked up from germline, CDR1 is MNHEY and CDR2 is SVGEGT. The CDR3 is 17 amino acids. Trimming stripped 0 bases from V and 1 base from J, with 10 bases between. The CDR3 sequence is CASSYSKTGSYNSPLHF. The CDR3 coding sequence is TGTGCCAGCAGTTACTCGAAGACCGGGTCCTATAATTCACCCCTCCACTTT.

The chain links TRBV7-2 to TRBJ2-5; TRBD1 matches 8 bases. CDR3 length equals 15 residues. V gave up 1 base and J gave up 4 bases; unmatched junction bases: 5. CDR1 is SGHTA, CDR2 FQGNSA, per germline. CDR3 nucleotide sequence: TGTGCCAGCAGCTTAGGGACAGGGAGGAGAGAGACCCAGTACTTC. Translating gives CASSLGTGRRETQYF.

The DNA of the CDR3 is TGCGCCACCTCCGCAACAGGGGGCGTGGTAGGGACTGAAGCTTTCTTT. Residues: CATSATGGVVGTEAFF. The chain couples TRBV5-1 to TRBJ1-1; TRBD1 matches 9 bases. The CDR3 covers 16 residues. CDR1 SGHRS and CDR2 YFSETQ come from the germline V gene. The V gene end was trimmed by 9 bases and the J gene end by 5 bases; junction bases not matched to a gene: 17. The full variable domain, completed using reference TRBV5-1 and TRBJ1-1, is KAGVTQTPRYLIKTRGQQVTLSCSPISGHRSVSWYQQTPGQGLQFLFEYFSETQRNKGNFPGRFSGRQFSNSRSEMNVSTLELGDSALYLCATSATGGVVGTEAFFGQGTRLTVV.

CDR3 bases: TGTGCCAGCCTAGACAGGACTGGAAACACCATATATTTT. Translated: CASLDRTGNTIYF. This chain uses TRBV19 with TRBJ1-3, with D perhaps matching TRBD1 (6 bases). The germline CDR1 and CDR2 sequences are LNHDA and SQIVND (reference sequence). The CDR3 loop spans 13 amino acids. Trimming stripped 9 bases from V and 2 bases from J, with 11 bases between.

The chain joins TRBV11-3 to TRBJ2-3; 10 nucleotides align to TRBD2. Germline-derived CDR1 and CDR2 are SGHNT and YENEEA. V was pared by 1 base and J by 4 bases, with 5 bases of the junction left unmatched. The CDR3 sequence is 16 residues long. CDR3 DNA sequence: TGTGCCAGCAGCTTAGCTAGCGGGAGTCTGGCAGATACGCAGTATTTT. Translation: CASSLASGSLADTQYF.

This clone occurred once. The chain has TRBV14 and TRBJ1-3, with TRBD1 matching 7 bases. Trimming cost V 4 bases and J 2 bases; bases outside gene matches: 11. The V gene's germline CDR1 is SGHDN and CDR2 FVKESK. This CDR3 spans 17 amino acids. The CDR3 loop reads CASSPRRTGDPGNTIYF. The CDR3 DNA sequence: TGTGCCAGCAGCCCCCGCCGTACAGGGGACCCTGGAAACACCATATATTTT.

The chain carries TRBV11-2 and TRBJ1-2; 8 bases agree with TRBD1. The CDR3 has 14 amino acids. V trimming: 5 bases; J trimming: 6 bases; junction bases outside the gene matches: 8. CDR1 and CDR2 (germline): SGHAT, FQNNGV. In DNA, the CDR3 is TGTGCCAGCAGCAAACAGGGGGGGCCAGATGGCTACACCTTC. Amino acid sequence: CASSKQGGPDGYTF.

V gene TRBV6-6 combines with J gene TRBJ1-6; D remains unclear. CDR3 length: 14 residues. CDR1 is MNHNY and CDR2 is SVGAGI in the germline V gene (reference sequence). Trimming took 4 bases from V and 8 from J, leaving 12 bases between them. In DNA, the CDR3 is TGTGCCAGCAGTTCGCAGGCTTGGGATTCACCCCTCCACTTT. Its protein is CASSSQAWDSPLHF.

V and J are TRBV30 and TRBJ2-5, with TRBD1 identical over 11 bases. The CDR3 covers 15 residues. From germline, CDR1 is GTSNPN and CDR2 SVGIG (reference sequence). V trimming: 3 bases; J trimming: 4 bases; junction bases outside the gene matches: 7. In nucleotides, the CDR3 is TGTGCCTGGAGATGGACAGGGGGCTTTCTAGAGACCCAGTACTTC. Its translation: CAWRWTGGFLETQYF.

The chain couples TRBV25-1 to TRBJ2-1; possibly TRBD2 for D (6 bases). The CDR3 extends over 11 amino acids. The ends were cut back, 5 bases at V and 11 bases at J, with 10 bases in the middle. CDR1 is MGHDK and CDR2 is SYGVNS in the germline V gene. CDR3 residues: CASSLREKQFF. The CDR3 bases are TGTGCCAGCAGTTTACGGGAGAAGCAGTTCTTC.

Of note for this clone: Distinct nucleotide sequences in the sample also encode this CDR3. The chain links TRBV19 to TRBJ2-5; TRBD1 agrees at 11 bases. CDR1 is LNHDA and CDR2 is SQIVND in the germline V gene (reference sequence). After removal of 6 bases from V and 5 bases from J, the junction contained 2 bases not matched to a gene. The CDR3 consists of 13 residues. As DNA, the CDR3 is TGTGCCAGTAGGGACAGGGGGCAGGAGACCCAGTACTTC. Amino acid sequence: CASRDRGQETQYF.